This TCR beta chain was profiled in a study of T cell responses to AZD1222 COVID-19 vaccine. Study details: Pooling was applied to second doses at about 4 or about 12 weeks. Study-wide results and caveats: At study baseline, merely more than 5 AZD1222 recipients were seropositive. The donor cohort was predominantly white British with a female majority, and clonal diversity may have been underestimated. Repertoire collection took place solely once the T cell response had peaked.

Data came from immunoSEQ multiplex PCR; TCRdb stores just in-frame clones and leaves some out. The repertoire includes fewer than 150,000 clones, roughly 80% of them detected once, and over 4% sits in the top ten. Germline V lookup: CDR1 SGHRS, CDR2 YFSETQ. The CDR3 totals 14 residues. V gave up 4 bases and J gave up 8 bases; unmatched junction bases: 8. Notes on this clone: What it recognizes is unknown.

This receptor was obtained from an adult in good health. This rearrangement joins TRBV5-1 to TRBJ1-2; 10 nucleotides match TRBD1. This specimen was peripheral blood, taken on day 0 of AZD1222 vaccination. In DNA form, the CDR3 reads TGCGCCAGCAGCACCGGACAGGGGGGTGGAGGCTACACCTTC. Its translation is CASSTGQGGGGYTF.